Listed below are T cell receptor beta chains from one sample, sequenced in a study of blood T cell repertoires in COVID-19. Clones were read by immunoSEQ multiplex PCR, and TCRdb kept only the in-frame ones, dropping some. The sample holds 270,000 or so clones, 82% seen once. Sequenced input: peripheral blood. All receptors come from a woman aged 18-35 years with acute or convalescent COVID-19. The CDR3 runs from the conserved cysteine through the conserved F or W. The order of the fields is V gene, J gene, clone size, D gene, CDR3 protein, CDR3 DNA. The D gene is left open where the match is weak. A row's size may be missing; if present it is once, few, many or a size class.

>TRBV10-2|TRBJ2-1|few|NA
CASRPTSWADNEQFF
TGCGCCAGCAGACCCACTAGCTGGGCAGACAATGAGCAGTTCTTC
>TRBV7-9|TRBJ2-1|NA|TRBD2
CASSLDRLAGADEQFF
TGTGCCAGCAGCTTAGACAGACTAGCGGGGGCTGATGAGCAGTTCTTC
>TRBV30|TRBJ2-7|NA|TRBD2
CAWEAGGYAEQYF
TGTGCCTGGGAAGCGGGAGGGTATGCCGAGCAGTACTTC
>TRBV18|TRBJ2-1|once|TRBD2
CASLAGIYNEQFF
TGTGCCAGCTTAGCGGGGATATACAATGAGCAGTTCTTC
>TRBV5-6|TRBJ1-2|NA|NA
CASSLIRGNGYTF
TGTGCCAGCAGCTTGATCAGGGGAAATGGCTACACCTTC
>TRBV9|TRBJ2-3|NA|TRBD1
CASSGQGRLSTDTQYF
TGTGCCAGCAGCGGACAGGGGCGTCTGAGCACAGATACGCAGTATTTT
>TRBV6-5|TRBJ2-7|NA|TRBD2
CASSQRTSPYEQYF
TGTGCCAGCAGTCAAAGGACTAGCCCCTACGAGCAGTACTTC
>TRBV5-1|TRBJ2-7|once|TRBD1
CASSAPGGNRYEQYF
TGCGCCAGCAGCGCCCCAGGGGGCAATCGTTACGAGCAGTACTTC
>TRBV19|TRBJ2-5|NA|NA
CASTPGQNGGTQYF
TGTGCCAGTACCCCTGGACAGAACGGCGGGACCCAGTACTTC
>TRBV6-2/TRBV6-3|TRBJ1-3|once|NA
CASSPSVGNTIYF
TGTGCCAGCAGCCCCTCGGTTGGAAACACCATATATTTT
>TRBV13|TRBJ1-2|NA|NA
CASSPRLQGGYTF
TGTGCCAGCAGCCCCAGACTACAGGGCGGCTACACCTTC
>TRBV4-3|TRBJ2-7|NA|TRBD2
CASSRALAGGTYEQYF
TGCGCCAGCAGCCGCGCTCTAGCGGGAGGCACCTACGAGCAGTACTTC